This T cell receptor beta chain emerged from a study of blood T cell repertoires in COVID-19. Turning to the study itself: The origin of the acute and convalescent COVID-19 samples was the United States, Italy and Spain.

In the original workflow: Amplification from reference gene primers served as the basis for estimated nucleated cell counts. Sequencing used immunoSEQ multiplex PCR; TCRdb keeps in-frame clones, though not all of them. The V and J calls and clone size come from that table; D and trimming were worked out from the DNA. The top ten hold less than 3% of the sample, which has some 70,000 clones, around nine tenths seen once. This CDR3 comprises 15 residues. The V gene's germline CDR1 is KGHSH and CDR2 LQKENI. Trimming cost V 0 bases and J 5 bases, with 10 bases left between them. The chain joins TRBV18 to TRBJ1-4; weak D call: TRBD1 (5 bases). The TCR was taken from a man in his sixties or seventies with active or convalescent COVID-19. The material sequenced was peripheral blood. CDR3 sequence: CASSPPQGGNEKLFF. The CDR3 nucleotides read TGTGCCAGCTCACCACCCCAGGGAGGGAATGAAAAACTGTTTTTT.